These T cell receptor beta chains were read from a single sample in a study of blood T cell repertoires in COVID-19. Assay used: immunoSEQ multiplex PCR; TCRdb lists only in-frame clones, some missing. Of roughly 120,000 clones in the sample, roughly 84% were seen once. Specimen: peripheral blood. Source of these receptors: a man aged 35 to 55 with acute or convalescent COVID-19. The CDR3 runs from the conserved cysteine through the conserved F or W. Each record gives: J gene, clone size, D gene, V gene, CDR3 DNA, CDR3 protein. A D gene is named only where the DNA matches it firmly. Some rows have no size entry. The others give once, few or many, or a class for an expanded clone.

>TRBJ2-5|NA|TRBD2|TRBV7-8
TGTGCCAGCAGGCAAGGACTAGCGGGGGGGCGAGGGCGAGAGACCCAGTACTTC
CASRQGLAGGRGRETQYF
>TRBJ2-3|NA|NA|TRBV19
TGTGCCAGTAGTATAACTAGAGAGCCGCCAGATACGCAGTATTTT
CASSITREPPDTQYF
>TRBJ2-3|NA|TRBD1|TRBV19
TGTGCCAGTAGCGGGGACAGGGCTCCAGATACGCAGTATTTT
CASSGDRAPDTQYF
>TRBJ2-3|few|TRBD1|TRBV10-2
TGCGCCAGCAGTCCCGACAGGGAGTCCACAGATACGCAGTATTTT
CASSPDRESTDTQYF
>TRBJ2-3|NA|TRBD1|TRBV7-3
TGTGCCAGCAGCCCGGGACAGACTAGCACAGATACGCAGTATTTT
CASSPGQTSTDTQYF
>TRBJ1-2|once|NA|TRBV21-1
TGTGCCAGCAGCAATTGTGTGTCTGGGACAGAAATTAACTATGGCTACACCTTC
CASSNCVSGTEINYGYTF
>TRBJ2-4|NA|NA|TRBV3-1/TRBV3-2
TGTGCCAGCAGCCAAGGGGCCCGGGGATACCTAGGCAAAAACATTCAGTACTTC
CASSQGARGYLGKNIQYF
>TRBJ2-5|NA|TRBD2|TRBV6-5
TGTGCCAGCAGTTCCCTGACTAGCGGGGTGGAGACCCAGTACTTC
CASSSLTSGVETQYF
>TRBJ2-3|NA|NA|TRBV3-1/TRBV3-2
TGTGCCAGCAGCCAAGTCCACTCTACGCAGTATTTT
CASSQVHSTQYF
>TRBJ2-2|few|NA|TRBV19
TGTGCCAGTATCAAACTACCGGGAACAGACGGGGAGCTGTTTTTT
CASIKLPGTDGELFF
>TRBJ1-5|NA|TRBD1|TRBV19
TGTGCCAGTGTCCCCTCGGGACAGATTCAGCCCCAGCATTTT
CASVPSGQIQPQHF
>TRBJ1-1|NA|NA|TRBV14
TGTGCCACCAAGAGGACTGAAGCTTTCTTT
CATKRTEAFF
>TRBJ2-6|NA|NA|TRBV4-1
TGCGCCAGCAGCCAATTCCTTTTCAGGTCCTCTGGGGCCAACGTCCTGACTTTC
CASSQFLFRSSGANVLTF
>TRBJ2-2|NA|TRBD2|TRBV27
TGTGCCAGCAGTCCCCGGGGGGGGAACACCGGGGAGCTGTTTTTT
CASSPRGGNTGELFF
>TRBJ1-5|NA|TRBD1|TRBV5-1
TGCGCCAGCAGCTCGGGTCGGACAGGGGGCCTAGAGCCCCAGCATTTT
CASSSGRTGGLEPQHF
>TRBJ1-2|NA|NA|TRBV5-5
TGTGCCAGCAGCTTGGGAGGGTTTGACTATGGCTACACCTTC
CASSLGGFDYGYTF
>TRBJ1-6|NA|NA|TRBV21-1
TGTGCCAGCAGCGGCGCCTTCAGGGCGAGTGACTCCTATAATTCACCCCTCCACTTT
CASSGAFRASDSYNSPLHF
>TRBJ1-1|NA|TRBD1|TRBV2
TGTGCCAGCAGTGTACTTCGGGACAGGGTCACTGAAGCTTTCTTT
CASSVLRDRVTEAFF
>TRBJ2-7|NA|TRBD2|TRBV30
TGTGCCTGGCTGGGGGAGGTAAGCGGGGGGCTGGACGAGCAGTACTTC
CAWLGEVSGGLDEQYF
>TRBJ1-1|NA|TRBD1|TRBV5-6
TGTGCCAGCAGCCAAGGACAGGGGATGAACACTGAAGCTTTCTTT
CASSQGQGMNTEAFF
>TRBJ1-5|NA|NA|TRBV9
TGTGCCAGCAGCGTAGGTGGGGAGGGGCAGCCCCAGCATTTT
CASSVGGEGQPQHF
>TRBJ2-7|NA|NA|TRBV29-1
TGCAGCGCACAAACAGGTTCCTACGAGCAGTACTTC
CSAQTGSYEQYF
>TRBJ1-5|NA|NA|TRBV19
TGTGCCAGTAGTATGGTACAGAATAGCAATCAGCCCCAGCATTTT
CASSMVQNSNQPQHF
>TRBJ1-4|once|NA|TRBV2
TGTGCCAGCGGGCAGGGAAATTCTAGATATGGTGAAAAACTGTTTTTT
CASGQGNSRYGEKLFF
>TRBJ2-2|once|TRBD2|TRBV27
TGTGCCAGCATCCGAACGGGGGGCACCGGGGAGCTGTTTTTT
CASIRTGGTGELFF
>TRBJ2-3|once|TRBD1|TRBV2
TGTGCCAGCATTCAGGGGGCCTCAGATACGCAGTATTTT
CASIQGASDTQYF
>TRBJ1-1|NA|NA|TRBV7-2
TGTGCCAGCAGCTTTACAGGGATGAACACTGAAGCTTTCTTT
CASSFTGMNTEAFF
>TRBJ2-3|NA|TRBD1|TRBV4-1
TGCGCCAGCAGCGCCAGGGGGGATACGCAGTATTTT
CASSARGDTQYF
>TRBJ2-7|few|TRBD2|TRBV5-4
TGTGCCAGCAGCTTCGGACTAGCCCACGAGCAGTACTTC
CASSFGLAHEQYF
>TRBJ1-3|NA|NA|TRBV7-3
TGTGCCAGCAGCACAGCCTCTGGAAACACCATATATTTT
CASSTASGNTIYF
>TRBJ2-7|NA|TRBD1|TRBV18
TGTGCCAGCTCACCCCGGACAGGGGTATACGAGCAGTACTTC
CASSPRTGVYEQYF